Listed here are 15 T cell receptor beta chains from one sample, sequenced in a study of beta chain features in type 1 diabetes. General study results and limits: Type 1 diabetes patients showed a moderate but significant shortening of TCRB CDR3s in all four CD4+ subsets.

Since all of the isolated RNA was reverse transcribed, expressed TCRB transcripts were what got sequenced. The method was immunoSEQ multiplex PCR; TCRdb's version includes in-frame clones alone and lacks a portion of them. This sample carries approximately 240,000 clones, roughly 17% of them seen once, and the ten largest clones take less than 0.09%. Their antigens remain unidentified. The sequenced sample was naive CD4+ T cells from blood. The receptors originated from a man between 25 and 39 years old with type 1 diabetes.

The chain joins TRBV6-6 to TRBJ2-6; 7 nucleotides line up with TRBD1. Germline V CDR1 and CDR2: MNHNY, SVGAGI (reference sequence). The CDR3 covers 16 residues. Trimming cost V 6 bases and J 0 bases; bases outside gene matches: 5. The CDR3 DNA reads TGTGCCAGCAGAAGGGGGCTCTTCTCTGGGGCCAACGTCCTGACTTTC. Translating gives CASRRGLFSGANVLTF.

The chain uses TRBV9 and TRBJ2-2; 9 nucleotides align to TRBD2. This CDR3 spans 16 amino acids. The trim removed 3 bases at V and 4 bases at J, leaving 7 bases unmatched. CDR1 is SGDLS and CDR2 is YYNGEE in the germline V gene. CDR3 amino acids: CASSGSGTSLTGELFF. The CDR3 bases are TGTGCCAGCAGCGGATCCGGGACTAGCCTCACCGGGGAGCTGTTTTTT. Variable domain in full (rest from reference TRBV9 and TRBJ2-2): DSGVTQTPKHLITATGQRVTLRCSPRSGDLSVYWYQQSLDQGLQFLIQYYNGEERAKGNILERFSAQQFPDLHSELNLSSLELGDSALYFCASSGSGTSLTGELFFGEGSRLTVL.

A few counts support this clone. V usage is TRBV19 and J usage is TRBJ2-1; D is ambiguous. Germline loops: CDR1 LNHDA, CDR2 SQIVND (reference sequence). Trimming cost V 3 bases and J 9 bases, with 12 bases left between them. The CDR3 runs to 13 residues. In DNA form, the CDR3 reads TGTGCCAGTAGTATGATGAAGCCGTTTGAGCAGTTCTTC. It codes for CASSMMKPFEQFF.

This chain joins TRBV14 and TRBJ2-1, with 8 bases matching TRBD2. V shed 5 bases, J shed 5 bases, and the junction held 8 bases outside the gene matches. The CDR3 runs to 15 residues. Germline V gene sequence: CDR1 SGHDN, CDR2 FVKESK. CDR3 amino acids: CASSVVVAGNNEQFF. DNA for the CDR3: TGTGCCAGCAGCGTCGTGGTAGCGGGAAACAATGAGCAGTTCTTC.

This chain uses TRBV14 with TRBJ2-5; no clear D gene. V was pared by 0 bases and J by 2 bases, with 10 bases between. This CDR3 contains 15 residues. CDR1 is SGHDN and CDR2 is FVKESK in the germline V gene. CDR3 region: CASSQDGEQQETQYF. DNA for the CDR3: TGTGCCAGCAGCCAAGATGGAGAGCAGCAAGAGACCCAGTACTTC.

This clone was seen more than once but under ten times. The rearrangement joins TRBV29-1 to TRBJ2-1; 8 positions match TRBD1. Germline CDR1 is SQVTM and CDR2 is ANQGSEA. This CDR3 spans 12 amino acids. Trimming removed 8 bases from V and 8 bases from J; junction bases left unmatched: 8. This CDR3 reads CSTRQGYDEQFF. The CDR3, as DNA: TGCAGCACGCGACAGGGGTACGATGAGCAGTTCTTC.

This clone has more than one count but fewer than ten. Written as DNA, the CDR3 is TGCGCCAGCAGCTTGGCGGCAGGTCGAGAGACCCAGTACTTC. Protein product: CASSLAAGRETQYF. This chain links TRBV5-1 with TRBJ2-5; no clear D gene. The CDR3 is 14 amino acids. Deletions cut 0 bases from V and 4 bases from J, with 10 bases between. CDR1 is SGHRS and CDR2 is YFSETQ in the germline V gene.

This clone was seen more than once but under ten times. The chain employs TRBV28 and TRBJ2-7, with a weak D call TRBD2 (5 bases). Germline loops: CDR1 MDHEN, CDR2 SYDVKM. Trimming pared 8 bases from V and 3 bases from J, leaving 8 bases between. The CDR3 is 11 amino acids. The CDR3: CASAGNYEQYF. The CDR3 bases are TGTGCCAGCGCCGGGAACTACGAGCAGTACTTC.

V is TRBV2 and J is TRBJ2-2; no definite D call. This CDR3 contains 12 residues. In germline, CDR1 is SNHLY, CDR2 FYNNEI. V was clipped by 11 bases and J by 0 bases, with 7 bases between them. The CDR3 nucleotides read TGTGCCTCTCAGGCGAACACCGGGGAGCTGTTTTTT. The encoded protein is CASQANTGELFF.

This chain uses TRBV10-3 with TRBJ2-5; 15 positions agree with TRBD2. V was pared by 3 bases and J by 9 bases, with 8 bases of the junction left unmatched. Germline CDR1 is ENHRY and CDR2 is SYGVKD. This CDR3 region has 16 residues. CDR3 sequence: CAISDRTSGRAEAQYF. DNA for the CDR3: TGTGCCATCAGTGACAGGACTAGCGGGAGGGCCGAGGCCCAGTACTTC.

CDR3 protein: CASSWPGQGYEQYF. As DNA, the CDR3 is TGTGCCAGCAGCTGGCCAGGACAGGGTTACGAGCAGTACTTC. This sequence joins TRBV7-9 and TRBJ2-7, with 8 positions matching TRBD1. Germline V gene sequence: CDR1 SEHNR, CDR2 FQNEAQ (reference sequence). The CDR3 consists of 14 residues. J was trimmed by 4 bases and V by 4 bases; bases with no gene match: 6. Complete variable domain (other parts from reference TRBV7-9 and TRBJ2-7): DTGVSQNPRHKITKRGQNVTFRCDPISEHNRLYWYRQTLGQGPEFLTYFQNEAQLEKSRLLSDRFSAERPKGSFSTLEIQRTEQGDSAMYLCASSWPGQGYEQYFGPGTRLTVT.

CDR3 in DNA: TGTGCCATCGGCGATGCGACTGGGGGGAACATTCAGTACTTC. Protein product: CAIGDATGGNIQYF. V and J are TRBV10-3 and TRBJ2-4; D may be TRBD2 (6 bases). The germline V and J ends were trimmed by 8 bases and 7 bases, with 18 bases remaining between them. This CDR3 has 14 residues. Germline values: CDR1 ENHRY, CDR2 SYGVKD.

Remarks on this clone: The junction and the germline gene differ at one end; a read error may be behind it. The rearrangement links TRBV20-1 to TRBJ2-7; D is perhaps TRBD2 (5 bases). The CDR3 length is 11 residues. The germline CDR1 and CDR2 sequences are DFQATT and SNEGSKA (reference sequence). The CDR3 region is CSASGSASPLF. For the CDR3, the DNA is TGCAGTGCTAGCGGTTCGGCTAGCCCTCTATTC.

V is TRBV6-1 and J is TRBJ2-6; D gene unclear. Per the germline V gene, CDR1 is MNHNS and CDR2 is SASEGT. CDR3 size: 15 residues. Trimming removed 6 bases from V and 0 bases from J, with 9 bases in between. CDR3 amino acids: CASREHPSGANVLTF. In DNA form, the CDR3 reads TGTGCCAGCAGGGAACATCCCTCTGGGGCCAACGTCCTGACTTTC.

The V and J genes are TRBV29-1 and TRBJ2-7; D perhaps matches TRBD1 (5 bases). The germline V gene encodes CDR1 SQVTM and CDR2 ANQGSEA. The CDR3 totals 13 residues. V dropped 5 bases and J dropped 2 bases, with 13 bases sitting between them. This chain's CDR3 is CSVRQGAAYEQYF. The CDR3 DNA sequence: TGCAGCGTTCGTCAAGGGGCCGCCTACGAGCAGTACTTC.